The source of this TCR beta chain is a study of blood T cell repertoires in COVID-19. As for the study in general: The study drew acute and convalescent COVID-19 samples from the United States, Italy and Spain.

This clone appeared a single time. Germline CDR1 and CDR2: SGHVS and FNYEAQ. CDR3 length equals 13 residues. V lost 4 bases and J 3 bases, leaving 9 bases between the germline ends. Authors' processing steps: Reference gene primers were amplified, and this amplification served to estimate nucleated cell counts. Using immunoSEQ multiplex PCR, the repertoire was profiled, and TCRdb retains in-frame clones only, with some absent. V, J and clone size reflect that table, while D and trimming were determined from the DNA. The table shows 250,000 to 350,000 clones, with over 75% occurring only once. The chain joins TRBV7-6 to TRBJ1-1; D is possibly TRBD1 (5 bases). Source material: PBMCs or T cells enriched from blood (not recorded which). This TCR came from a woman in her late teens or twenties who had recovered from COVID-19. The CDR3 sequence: CASSYFRDTEAFF. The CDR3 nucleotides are TGTGCCAGCAGCTACTTCAGGGACACTGAAGCTTTCTTT.